Following are 5 T cell receptor beta chains from one sample sequenced in a study of identical twins. Each CDR3 protein gets one entry after TCRdb re-called the 5' RACE reads with MiXCR. The sample contains 200,000 to 250,000 distinct CDR3 sequences, approximately 7.9% of which appear only once. The same specimen was also included in a second study, on yellow fever vaccine responses in identical twins.

Sample: CD8+ T cells sorted from blood. The receptors here all came from a woman between 18 and 29 years old in good health.

This clonotype has a handful of counts. The chain links TRBV5-5 to TRBJ2-1; D remains unclear. Germline CDR1 and CDR2: SGHKS and YYEKEE (reference sequence). V lost 0 bases and J 2 bases, leaving 9 bases between the germline ends. The CDR3 length is 15 residues. This chain's CDR3 is CASSLAWGTYNEQFF. CDR3 in DNA: TGTGCCAGCAGCTTGGCTTGGGGAACCTACAATGAGCAGTTCTTC.

This clonotype came up a few times. CDR3 residues: CASSPRLGEEFF. The CDR3 region has the DNA TGTGCCAGCAGCCCTCGCCTTGGGGAGGAGTTCTTC. This chain uses TRBV9 with TRBJ2-1, with D tentatively TRBD2 (6 bases). The CDR3 spans 12 residues. Trimming removed 4 bases from V and 14 bases from J, with 16 bases in between. CDR1 is SGDLS, CDR2 YYNGEE, per germline.

This clonotype turned up a few times. The rearrangement links TRBV11-1 to TRBJ2-5; 8 bases line up with TRBD2. The germline gives CDR1 SGHAT, CDR2 FQDESV (reference sequence). The CDR3 contains 19 residues. With V trimmed by 5 bases and J by 1 base, 18 bases remained unmatched. The CDR3: CASSTEVGVTGGPQETQYF. The CDR3 region has the DNA TGTGCCAGCAGCACAGAGGTGGGCGTAACGGGAGGGCCCCAAGAGACCCAGTACTTC.

This clonotype appeared a few times. The chain employs TRBV7-6 and TRBJ2-3, with D perhaps TRBD1 (6 bases). Looked up from germline, CDR1 is SGHVS and CDR2 is FNYEAQ. The CDR3 length is 14 residues. Trimming shortened V by 7 bases and J by 1 base, and 12 bases separated the two germline ends. The CDR3 region has the DNA TGTGCCAGCACCCCGGGACATGGCACAGATACGCAGTATTTT. Translation gives CASTPGHGTDTQYF.

In its sample, this clonotype was seen many times. The chain employs TRBV28 and TRBJ2-7; no definite D call. CDR3 size: 11 residues. V was cut by 3 bases and J by 7 bases, with 7 bases left in between. CDR1 and CDR2 (germline): MDHEN, SYDVKM. Written as DNA, the CDR3 is TGTGCCAGCAGTTTTAGCTTTGAGCAGTACTTC. Translated: CASSFSFEQYF.